This T cell receptor (beta chain) is from a study of T cell changes during pregnancy in multiple sclerosis (dated 2019 in TCRdb). Concerning the study at large: The study looked at changes in the T cell repertoire across pregnancy in women with multiple sclerosis.

This clone turned up a few times. Its antigen remains unidentified. No much larger clone exists at a distance of one base, and base qualities are not known. Libraries were made using the immunoSEQ multiplex PCR assay. TCRdb took over this immuneACCESS table, retaining in-frame rearrangements with V and J assigned. Such tables are incomplete; in checked studies, under half of the missing clones stem from an unresolved V gene, and the remainder is unexplained. The sample profile shows around 63,000 clones; 91% of them were found once. The top ten hold approximately 2% of the sample. Cut back by 5 bases and 6 bases, the V and J ends lie 19 bases apart. The germline V gene (reference sequence) specifies MNHEY as CDR1 and SMNVEV as CDR2. Including cysteine and phenylalanine, the CDR3 has 15 amino acids. Only CDR3 DNA is held: 45 bases, read in frame from base 1.

The source material was peripheral blood, sampled in the third trimester of pregnancy. The chain is made from TRBV27 and TRBJ1-1, with the identity of the D gene unclear. The TCR originated in a female donor in good health, enrolled as a control in a pregnancy study. The CDR3 sequence is CASSPYTAQSAEAFF. The DNA sequence is as follows: TGTGCCAGCAGTCCCTACACGGCACAGTCTGCTGAAGCTTTCTTT.